This T cell receptor beta chain was sequenced for a study of shared clonotypes between healthy human individuals. The study used 85 million or so PBMCs per unsorted sample for genomic DNA. Execution of the assay was at deep level. Genomic DNA from each subset was divided evenly over several immunoSEQ plates. TCRdb's copy holds only in-frame clones and misses some; the assay was immunoSEQ multiplex PCR. This table holds fewer than 600,000 clones, roughly three quarters found once. V dropped 3 bases and J dropped 6; count of bases not matched to a gene: 8. Germline CDR1 and CDR2: SGHRS and YFSETQ. The CDR3 totals 16 residues.

This chain uses TRBV5-1 with TRBJ2-2; 10 bases map to TRBD1. The TCR was taken from a woman aged 40 to 50 in good health. Some clones in this sample may be carry-over from other donors' samples. Material: PBMCs. Here the CDR3 reads CASSWGQGTSAGELFF. The CDR3 DNA is TGCGCCAGCAGCTGGGGACAGGGGACTTCCGCCGGGGAGCTGTTTTTT.